The clone carrying this TCR gamma chain turned up a few times. Its antigen remains unknown. Between roughly 97% and 99.6% of sorted thymocytes were Vdelta1+. The data originate from a study of Vδ1+ human thymocytes. Study-level points and caveats: In the thymus, TRG and TRD repertoires looked highly polyclonal with Gaussian CDR3 lengths. TRG sequences recurred across donors, whereas TRD sequences stayed essentially private.

RNA was extracted from the cells and then reverse transcribed. Pooled V-gene forward primers with one constant-region reverse primer generated the CDR3 amplicons by multiplex PCR. TCRdb re-called clones from the multiplex PCR reads using CATT. This sample yields several thousand gamma-chain clones, of which approximately 38% are seen a single time; around 1.9% belongs to the top ten. Germline CDR1 and CDR2: VTNTFY and YDVSTARD (reference sequence). J gave up 12 bases and V 0 bases, and 10 bases lay outside the gene matches. The CDR3 has 14 residues. The sample taken for sequencing was Vdelta1+ gamma-delta thymocytes from the thymus. Subset in this sample: FACS-sorted CD3+ TCRalphabeta- TCRVdelta1+ TCRVdelta2- thymocytes. The clonotype was recovered from a boy in the first two years of life who had congenital heart surgery. The chain has TRGV3 and TRGJP2. CDR3: CATWDRRGVGIKTF. The DNA of the CDR3 is TGTGCCACCTGGGACAGGCGCGGAGTAGGGATCAAGACGTTT.